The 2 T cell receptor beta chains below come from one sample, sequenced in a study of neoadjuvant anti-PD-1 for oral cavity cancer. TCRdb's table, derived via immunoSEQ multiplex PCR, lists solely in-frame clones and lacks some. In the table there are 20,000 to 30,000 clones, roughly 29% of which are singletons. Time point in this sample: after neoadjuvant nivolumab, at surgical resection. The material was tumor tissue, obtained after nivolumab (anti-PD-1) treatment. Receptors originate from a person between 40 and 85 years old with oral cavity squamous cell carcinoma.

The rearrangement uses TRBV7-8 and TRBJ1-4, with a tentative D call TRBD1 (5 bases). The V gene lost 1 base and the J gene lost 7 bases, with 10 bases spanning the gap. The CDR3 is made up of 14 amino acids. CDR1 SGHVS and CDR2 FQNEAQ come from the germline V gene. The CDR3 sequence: CASSLVGVGEKLFF. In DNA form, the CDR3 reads TGTGCCAGCAGCTTAGTAGGGGTGGGTGAAAAACTGTTTTTT.

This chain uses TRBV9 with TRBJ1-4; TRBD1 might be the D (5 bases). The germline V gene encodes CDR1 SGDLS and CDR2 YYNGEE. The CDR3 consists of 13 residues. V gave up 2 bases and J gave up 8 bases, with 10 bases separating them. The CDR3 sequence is CASSVKWGEKLFF. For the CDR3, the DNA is TGTGCCAGCAGCGTTAAGTGGGGCGAAAAACTGTTTTTT. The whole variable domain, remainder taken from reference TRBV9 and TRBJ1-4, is DSGVTQTPKHLITATGQRVTLRCSPRSGDLSVYWYQQSLDQGLQFLIQYYNGEERAKGNILERFSAQQFPDLHSELNLSSLELGDSALYFCASSVKWGEKLFFGSGTQLSVL.